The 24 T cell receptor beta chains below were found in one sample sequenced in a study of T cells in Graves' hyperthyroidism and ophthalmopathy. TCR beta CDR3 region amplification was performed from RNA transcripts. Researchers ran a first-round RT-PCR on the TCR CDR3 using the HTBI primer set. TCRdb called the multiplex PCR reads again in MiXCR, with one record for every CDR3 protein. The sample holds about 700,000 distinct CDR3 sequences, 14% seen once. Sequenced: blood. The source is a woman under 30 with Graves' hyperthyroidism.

The CDR3 coding sequence is TGCAGTGTTAGGGGGGTCGGGGAGCTGTTTTTT. Its translation is CSVRGVGELFF. The V call is TRBV20-1, the J call TRBJ2-2; perhaps D is TRBD1 or TRBD2 (6 bases each). Trimming left V 7 bases short and J 7 bases short, with 10 bases between. The CDR3 runs to 11 residues. The V gene's germline CDR1 is DFQATT and CDR2 SNEGSKA (reference sequence).

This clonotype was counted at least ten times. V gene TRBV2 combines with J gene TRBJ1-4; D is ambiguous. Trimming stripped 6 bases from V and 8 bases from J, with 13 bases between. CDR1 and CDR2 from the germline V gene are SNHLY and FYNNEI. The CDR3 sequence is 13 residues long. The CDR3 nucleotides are TGTGCCAGCAGCCCTGTCCTCCGGGAAAAACTGTTTTTT. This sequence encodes CASSPVLREKLFF. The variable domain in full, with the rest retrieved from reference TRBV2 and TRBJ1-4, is EPEVTQTPSHQVTQMGQEVILRCVPISNHLYFYWYRQILGQKVEFLVSFYNNEISEKSEIFDDQFSVERPDGSNFTLKIRSTKLEDSAMYFCASSPVLREKLFFGSGTQLSVL.

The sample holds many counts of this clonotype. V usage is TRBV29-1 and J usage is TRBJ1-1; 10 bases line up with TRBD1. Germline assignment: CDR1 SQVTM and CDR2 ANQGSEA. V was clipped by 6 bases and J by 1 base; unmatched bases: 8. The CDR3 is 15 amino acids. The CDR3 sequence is CSVAATGGGNTEAFF. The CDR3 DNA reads TGCAGCGTCGCCGCGACAGGGGGCGGGAACACTGAAGCTTTCTTT. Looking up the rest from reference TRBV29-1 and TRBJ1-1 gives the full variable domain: SAVISQKPSRDICQRGTSLTIQCQVDSQVTMMFWYRQQPGQSLTLIATANQGSEATYESGFVIDKFPISRPNLTFSTLTVSNMSPEDSSIYLCSVAATGGGNTEAFFGQGTRLTVV.

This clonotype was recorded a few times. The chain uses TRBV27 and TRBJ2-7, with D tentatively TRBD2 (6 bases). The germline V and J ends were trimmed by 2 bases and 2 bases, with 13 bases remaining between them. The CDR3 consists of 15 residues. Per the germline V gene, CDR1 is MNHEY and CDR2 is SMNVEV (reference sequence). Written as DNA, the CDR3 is TGTGCCAGCAGTTTAATCGGCGGGGCCGCCTACGAGCAGTACTTC. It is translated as CASSLIGGAAYEQYF.

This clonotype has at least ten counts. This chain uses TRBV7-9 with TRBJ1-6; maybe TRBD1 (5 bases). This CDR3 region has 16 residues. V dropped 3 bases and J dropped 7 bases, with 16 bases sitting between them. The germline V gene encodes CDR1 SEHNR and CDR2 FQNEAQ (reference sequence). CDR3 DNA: TGTGCCAGCAGCTTTGGGGGGACGGGCGGCAATTCACCCCTCCACTTT. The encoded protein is CASSFGGTGGNSPLHF.

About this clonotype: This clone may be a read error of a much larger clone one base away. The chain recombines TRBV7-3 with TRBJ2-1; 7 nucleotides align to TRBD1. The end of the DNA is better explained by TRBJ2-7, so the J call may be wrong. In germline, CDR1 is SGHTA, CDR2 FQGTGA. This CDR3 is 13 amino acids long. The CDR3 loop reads CASSFSRGYEQYF. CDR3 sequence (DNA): TGTGCCAGCAGCTTTTCCAGGGGGTATGAGCAGTACTTC.

CDR3 nucleotide sequence: TGTGCCAGCTTCTTCGAGGGGATGAACACTGAAGCTTTCTTT. Translated: CASFFEGMNTEAFF. The V gene is TRBV6-1, the J gene TRBJ1-1; D might be TRBD1 (5 bases). The CDR3 consists of 14 residues. V was trimmed by 8 bases and J by 0 bases, leaving 13 bases between them. CDR1 MNHNS and CDR2 SASEGT come from the germline V gene.

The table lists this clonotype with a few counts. The CDR3 DNA reads TGTGCCAGCAAACCTCTGGGGCTAGCGGTAAATGAGCAGTTCTTC. Its protein product is CASKPLGLAVNEQFF. The chain carries TRBV12-3 or TRBV12-4 and TRBJ2-1; 7 bases line up with TRBD2. This CDR3 spans 15 amino acids. Unmatched junction bases numbered 13, after V lost 7 bases and J lost 7 bases.

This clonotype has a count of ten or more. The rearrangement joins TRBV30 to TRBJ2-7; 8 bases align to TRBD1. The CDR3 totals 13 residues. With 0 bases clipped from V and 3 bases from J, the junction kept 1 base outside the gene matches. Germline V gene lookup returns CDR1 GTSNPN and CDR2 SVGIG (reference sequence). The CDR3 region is CAWSVGTGYEQYF. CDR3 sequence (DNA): TGTGCCTGGAGTGTAGGGACAGGCTACGAGCAGTACTTC.

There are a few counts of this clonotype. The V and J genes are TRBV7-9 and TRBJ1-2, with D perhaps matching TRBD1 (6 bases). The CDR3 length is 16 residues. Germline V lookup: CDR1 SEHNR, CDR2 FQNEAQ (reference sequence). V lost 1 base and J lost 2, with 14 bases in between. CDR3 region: CASSLGVNRANYGYTF. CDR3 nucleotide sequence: TGTGCCAGCAGCTTAGGGGTTAACAGGGCGAACTATGGCTACACCTTC.

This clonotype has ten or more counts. Written as DNA, the CDR3 is TGTGCCAGCAGTTACCCGGGAGAGCAGTTCTTC. It is translated as CASSYPGEQFF. The chain joins TRBV6-2 or TRBV6-3 to TRBJ2-1; tentatively, D is TRBD2 (5 bases). Germline lookup yields CDR1 MNHEY and CDR2 SVGEGT. This CDR3 has 11 residues. Trimming removed 2 bases at V and 10 bases at J, with 6 bases between.

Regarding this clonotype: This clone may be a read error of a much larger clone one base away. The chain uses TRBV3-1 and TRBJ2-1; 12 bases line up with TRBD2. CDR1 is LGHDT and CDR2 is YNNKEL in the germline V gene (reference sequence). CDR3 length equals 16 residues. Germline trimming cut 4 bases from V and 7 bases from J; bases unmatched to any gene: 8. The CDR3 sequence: CASSPLRTSGINEQFF. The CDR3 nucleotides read TGTGCCAGCAGCCCTCTGCGGACTAGCGGGATAAATGAGCAGTTCTTC.

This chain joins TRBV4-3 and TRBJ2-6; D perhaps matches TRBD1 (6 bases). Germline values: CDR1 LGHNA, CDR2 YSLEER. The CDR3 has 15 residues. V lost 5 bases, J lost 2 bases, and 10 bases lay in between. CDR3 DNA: TGCGCCAGCAGCAAACAGGGCACTGGGGCCAACGTCCTGACTTTC. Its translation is CASSKQGTGANVLTF.

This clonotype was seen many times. The CDR3 DNA follows: TGTGCCAGCTCACCGTACGATACTAGCGATAATGAGCAGTTCTTC. Encoded protein: CASSPYDTSDNEQFF. The genes are TRBV18 and TRBJ2-1; 7 positions match TRBD2. The V and J ends lost 3 bases and 7 bases, in that order; junction bases with no gene match: 9. This CDR3 spans 15 amino acids. Germline CDR1 and CDR2: KGHSH and LQKENI.

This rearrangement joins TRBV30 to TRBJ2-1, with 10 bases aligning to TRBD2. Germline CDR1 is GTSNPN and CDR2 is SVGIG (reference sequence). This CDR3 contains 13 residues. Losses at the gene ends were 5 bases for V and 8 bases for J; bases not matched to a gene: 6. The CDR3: CAWASTSGDEQFF. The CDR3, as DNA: TGTGCCTGGGCCTCAACTAGCGGGGATGAGCAGTTCTTC.

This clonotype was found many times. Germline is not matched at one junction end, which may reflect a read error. The chain's CDR3 is CANSSERRLYTDTQYF. CDR3 sequence (DNA): TGTGCCAACAGCTCTGAGAGGCGACTATACACAGATACGCAGTATTTT. The genes are TRBV7-2 and TRBJ2-3, with D possibly being TRBD2 (5 bases). Germline lookup yields CDR1 SGHTA and CDR2 FQGNSA. The CDR3 length is 16 residues.

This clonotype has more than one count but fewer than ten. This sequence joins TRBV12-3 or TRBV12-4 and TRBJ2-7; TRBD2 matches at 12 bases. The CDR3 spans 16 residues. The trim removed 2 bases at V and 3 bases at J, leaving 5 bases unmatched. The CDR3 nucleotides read TGTGCCAGCAGTTTACCCGGACTAGCGGGGTACTACGAGCAGTACTTC. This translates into CASSLPGLAGYYEQYF.

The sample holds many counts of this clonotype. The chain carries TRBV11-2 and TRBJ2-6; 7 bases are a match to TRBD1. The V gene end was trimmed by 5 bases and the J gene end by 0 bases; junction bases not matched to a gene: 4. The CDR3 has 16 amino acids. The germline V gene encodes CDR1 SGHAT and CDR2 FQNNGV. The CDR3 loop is CASSRQGSSGANVLTF. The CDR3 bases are TGTGCCAGCAGCCGACAGGGAAGCTCTGGGGCCAACGTCCTGACTTTC.

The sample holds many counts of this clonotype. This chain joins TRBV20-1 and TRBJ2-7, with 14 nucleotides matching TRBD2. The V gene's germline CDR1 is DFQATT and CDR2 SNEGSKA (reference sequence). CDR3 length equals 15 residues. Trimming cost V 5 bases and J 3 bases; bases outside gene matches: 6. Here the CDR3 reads CSARLAGGPYYEQYF. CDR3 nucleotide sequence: TGCAGTGCTCGACTAGCGGGAGGGCCTTACTACGAGCAGTACTTC.

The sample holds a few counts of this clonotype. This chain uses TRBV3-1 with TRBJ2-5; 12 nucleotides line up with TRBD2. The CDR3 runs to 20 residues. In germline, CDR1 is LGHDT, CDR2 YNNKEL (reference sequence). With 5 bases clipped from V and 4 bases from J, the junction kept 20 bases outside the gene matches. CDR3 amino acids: CASSSSLGLAGEGLRETQYF. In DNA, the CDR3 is TGTGCCAGCAGCTCTAGCCTGGGACTAGCGGGTGAGGGGCTGAGAGAGACCCAGTACTTC.

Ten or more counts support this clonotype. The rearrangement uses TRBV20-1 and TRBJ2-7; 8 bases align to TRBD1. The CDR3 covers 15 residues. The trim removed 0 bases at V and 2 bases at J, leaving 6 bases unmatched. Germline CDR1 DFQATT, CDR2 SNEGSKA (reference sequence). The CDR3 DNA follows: TGCAGTGCTAGAGATATCGACAGGGGTGCCTACGAGCAGTACTTC. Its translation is CSARDIDRGAYEQYF.

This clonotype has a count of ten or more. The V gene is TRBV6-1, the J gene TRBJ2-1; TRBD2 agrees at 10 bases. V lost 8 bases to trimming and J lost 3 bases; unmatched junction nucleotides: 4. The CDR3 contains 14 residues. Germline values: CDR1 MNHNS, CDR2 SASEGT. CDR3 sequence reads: CASRRTSGYNEQFF. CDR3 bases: TGTGCCAGCCGGAGGACTAGCGGCTACAATGAGCAGTTCTTC.

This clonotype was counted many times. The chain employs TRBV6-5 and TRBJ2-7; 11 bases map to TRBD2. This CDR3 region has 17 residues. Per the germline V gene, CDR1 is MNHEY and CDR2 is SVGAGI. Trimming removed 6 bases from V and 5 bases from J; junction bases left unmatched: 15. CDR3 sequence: CASSLLKTSGIRHEQYF. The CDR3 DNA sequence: TGTGCCAGCAGCCTACTCAAGACTAGCGGGATCCGCCACGAGCAGTACTTC.

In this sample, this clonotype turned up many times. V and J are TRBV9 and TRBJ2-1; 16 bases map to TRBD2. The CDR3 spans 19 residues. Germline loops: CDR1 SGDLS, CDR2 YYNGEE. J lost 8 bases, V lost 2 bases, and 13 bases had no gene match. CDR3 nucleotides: TGTGCCAGCAGCGTCTCCGGGACTAGCGGGAGGGCCATTGTCCATGAGCAGTTCTTC. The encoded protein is CASSVSGTSGRAIVHEQFF.